The 26 T cell receptor beta chains presented below share a single source sample, sequenced in a study of blood T cell repertoires in COVID-19. Generated by immunoSEQ multiplex PCR, the TCRdb table keeps only in-frame clones and is missing some. In the table there are over 75,000 clones, 82% of which are singletons. What was sequenced was peripheral blood. The receptors here all came from a man aged 65 to 85 with acute or convalescent COVID-19.

This clone showed up just once. The chain has TRBV7-2 and TRBJ1-2; D unresolved. CDR3 length: 14 residues. Germline V gene data show CDR1 as SGHTA and CDR2 as FQGNSA. Trimming removed 4 bases at V and 5 bases at J, with 14 bases between. CDR3 residues: CASSSPPPEYGYTF. CDR3 nucleotides: TGTGCCAGCAGCTCCCCCCCTCCGGAGTATGGCTACACCTTC.

The chain couples TRBV15 to TRBJ2-3; D is ambiguous. CDR1 and CDR2 from the germline V gene are LNHNV and YYDKDF (reference sequence). V gave up 7 bases and J gave up 2 bases, with 13 bases separating them. This CDR3 is 14 amino acids long. CDR3 DNA sequence: TGTGCCACCAAAAACGAACTATCCACAGATACGCAGTATTTT. Its protein product is CATKNELSTDTQYF.

The rearrangement links TRBV28 to TRBJ1-1; D gene uncertain. Germline loops: CDR1 MDHEN, CDR2 SYDVKM. Trimming shortened V by 3 bases and J by 0 bases, and 8 bases separated the two germline ends. The CDR3 is 14 amino acids. CDR3 residues: CASSFAGMNTEAFF. For the CDR3, the DNA is TGTGCCAGCAGTTTCGCCGGGATGAACACTGAAGCTTTCTTT. Using reference TRBV28 and TRBJ1-1 for the parts outside the CDR3, the full variable domain is DVKVTQSSRYLVKRTGEKVFLECVQDMDHENMFWYRQDPGLGLRLIYFSYDVKMKEKGDIPEGYSVSREKKERFSLILESASTNQTSMYLCASSFAGMNTEAFFGQGTRLTVV.

V usage is TRBV7-9 and J usage is TRBJ1-2; the match to TRBD1 covers 8 bases. CDR1 SEHNR and CDR2 FQNEAQ come from the germline V gene (reference sequence). The J segment lost 7 bases and the V segment lost 5 bases, leaving 6 bases of the junction unmatched. The CDR3 extends over 13 amino acids. CDR3 residues: CASSPTQGVGYTF. The CDR3 DNA sequence: TGTGCCAGCAGCCCAACACAGGGGGTTGGCTACACCTTC.

The V and J genes are TRBV6-5 and TRBJ2-7, with a possible D match to TRBD2 (5 bases). Per the germline V gene, CDR1 is MNHEY and CDR2 is SVGAGI. The CDR3 runs to 14 residues. Trimming cost V 6 bases and J 6 bases, with 18 bases left between them. Written as DNA, the CDR3 is TGTGCCAGCAGGGGAGACATCCCCTCGGGCGAGCAGTACTTC. Its protein product is CASRGDIPSGEQYF.

This chain connects TRBV5-1 to TRBJ2-1; 9 nucleotides agree with TRBD1. The CDR3 sequence is 16 residues long. Germline trimming cut 4 bases from V and 9 bases from J; bases unmatched to any gene: 14. CDR1 is SGHRS and CDR2 is YFSETQ in the germline V gene. In DNA, the CDR3 is TGCGCCAGCAGCCGTTTTACGGGACAGGGTCAAGGTGAGCAGTTCTTC. Protein product: CASSRFTGQGQGEQFF.

The CDR3 loop is CASSPGLLNTEAFF. The DNA of the CDR3 is TGTGCCAGCAGCCCGGGACTTCTGAACACTGAAGCTTTCTTT. The V call is TRBV7-2, the J call TRBJ1-1; TRBD1 might be the D (5 bases). V shed 5 bases and J shed 0 bases, with 10 bases lying between them. The CDR3 contains 14 residues. The germline V gene encodes CDR1 SGHTA and CDR2 FQGNSA.

Only a few counts were recorded for this clone. As DNA, the CDR3 is TGTGCCACCAGCAGAGATCTAGCGGGCCACTCCTACGAGCAGTACTTC. This translates into CATSRDLAGHSYEQYF. The chain joins TRBV15 to TRBJ2-7; 8 nucleotides line up with TRBD2. Per germline, CDR1 LNHNV and CDR2 YYDKDF (reference sequence). The CDR3 has 16 amino acids. V shed 0 bases, J shed 0 bases, and the junction held 4 bases outside the gene matches.

This chain connects TRBV7-9 to TRBJ2-7; D not resolved. Germline CDR1 and CDR2: SEHNR and FQNEAQ (reference sequence). This CDR3 has 12 amino acids. With 1 base removed from V and 7 bases from J, the gap between germline ends came to 8 bases. CDR3 in amino acids: CASSLGVFEQYF. In DNA, the CDR3 is TGTGCCAGCAGCTTAGGAGTTTTTGAGCAGTACTTC.

The chain uses TRBV6-5 and TRBJ1-1, with D tentatively TRBD1 (5 bases). The CDR3 sequence is 15 residues long. Germline CDR1 is MNHEY and CDR2 is SVGAGI. The V end lost 0 bases, the J end lost 4 bases, and 12 bases lay between the germline ends. The CDR3 reads CASSYSVAGFTEAFF. The DNA of the CDR3 is TGTGCCAGCAGTTACTCGGTAGCAGGGTTCACTGAAGCTTTCTTT.

The chain recombines TRBV12-3 or TRBV12-4 with TRBJ1-6, with 7 bases lining up with TRBD1. V was pared by 6 bases and J by 8 bases, with 4 bases of the junction left unmatched. The CDR3 totals 13 residues. The CDR3 DNA follows: TGTGCCAGCAGACAGGGGTTAGATTCACCCCTCCACTTT. It yields the protein CASRQGLDSPLHF.

The CDR3 DNA sequence: TGTGCCTGGAGTGTCTCCGGGGGTCCCTACAATGAGCAGTTCTTC. This gives the protein CAWSVSGGPYNEQFF. The chain uses TRBV30 and TRBJ2-1; D possibly corresponds to TRBD2 (6 bases). The CDR3 runs 15 residues. Looked up from germline, CDR1 is GTSNPN and CDR2 is SVGIG (reference sequence). The ends were cut back, 0 bases at V and 2 bases at J, with 11 bases in the middle.

The V and J genes are TRBV15 and TRBJ2-1; D is perhaps TRBD1 (6 bases). The germline CDR1 and CDR2 sequences are LNHNV and YYDKDF (reference sequence). Trimming removed 1 base at V and 9 bases at J, with 13 bases between. CDR3 size: 14 residues. This chain's CDR3 is CATSRVGQSREQFF. The CDR3 region has the DNA TGTGCCACCAGCAGAGTAGGACAGTCTCGTGAGCAGTTCTTC.

This chain joins TRBV4-3 and TRBJ1-6; D call uncertain. Between the trimmed V and J ends, which lost 4 bases and 9 bases, there was a span of 22 bases. Germline V gene sequence: CDR1 LGHNA, CDR2 YSLEER. This CDR3 region has 17 residues. The CDR3 is CASSLEVPERRVSPLHF. The CDR3 DNA sequence: TGCGCCAGCAGCCTAGAGGTCCCCGAAAGGAGGGTTTCACCCCTCCACTTT.

The chain joins TRBV7-9 to TRBJ1-3; 8 bases line up with TRBD1. Germline values: CDR1 SEHNR, CDR2 FQNEAQ (reference sequence). The CDR3 loop spans 15 amino acids. Germline trimming cut 3 bases from V and 0 bases from J; bases unmatched to any gene: 1. CDR3 residues: CASSFTGGSGNTIYF. The CDR3 DNA reads TGTGCCAGCAGCTTCACAGGGGGCTCTGGAAACACCATATATTTT.

The sample holds one count of this clone. The rearrangement links TRBV9 to TRBJ2-1, with 13 bases identical to TRBD2. V shed 4 bases, J shed 10 bases, and the junction held 8 bases outside the gene matches. Germline-derived CDR1 and CDR2 are SGDLS and YYNGEE. This CDR3 is built from 15 residues. CDR3 loop: CASSQGWGLAGEQFF. The CDR3 DNA reads TGTGCCAGCAGCCAAGGTTGGGGACTAGCGGGAGAGCAGTTCTTC.

This clone has just one count. The rearrangement uses TRBV19 and TRBJ1-6; D possibly corresponds to TRBD1 (5 bases). The CDR3 is 17 amino acids. The germline CDR1 and CDR2 sequences are LNHDA and SQIVND (reference sequence). V was shortened by 7 bases and J by 0 bases, with 16 bases between the two germline ends. CDR3 sequence (DNA): TGTGCCAGTAACCGGGACTCTATGAGCTCCTATAATTCACCCCTCCACTTT. It translates to CASNRDSMSSYNSPLHF. Together with reference TRBV19 and TRBJ1-6, the CDR3 gives the full variable domain: DGGITQSPKYLFRKEGQNVTLSCEQNLNHDAMYWYRQDPGQGLRLIYYSQIVNDFQKGDIAEGYSVSREKKESFPLTVTSAQKNPTAFYLCASNRDSMSSYNSPLHFGNGTRLTVT.

Comment on this clone: The sample contains more than one DNA sequence encoding this CDR3. V usage is TRBV6-5 and J usage is TRBJ1-2; TRBD1 matches 7 bases. The CDR3 runs 15 residues. J lost 2 bases, V lost 6 bases, and 9 bases had no gene match. The germline gives CDR1 MNHEY, CDR2 SVGAGI. The CDR3 DNA sequence: TGTGCCAGCAGCTCCGGACAGGAAAGAAACTATGGCTACACCTTC. Its protein product is CASSSGQERNYGYTF.

This rearrangement joins TRBV18 to TRBJ2-7; 8 nucleotides line up with TRBD2. This CDR3 has 13 residues. Germline V gives CDR1 KGHSH, CDR2 LQKENI. V shed 2 bases and J 4 bases; nucleotides not matched to a gene: 1. This chain's CDR3 is CASSPGTSYEQYF. CDR3 sequence (DNA): TGTGCCAGCTCACCAGGGACTAGTTACGAGCAGTACTTC.

The CDR3 DNA reads TGTGCCAGCTCACCACCGGAGGTGGGTCAGCCCCAGCATTTT. It codes for CASSPPEVGQPQHF. This chain links TRBV18 with TRBJ1-5; D remains ambiguous. CDR1 KGHSH and CDR2 LQKENI come from the germline V gene. The CDR3 contains 14 residues. V was trimmed by 0 bases and J by 6 bases, leaving 9 bases between them.

This clone was seen more than once but under ten times. The chain combines TRBV24-1 with TRBJ2-1, with D maybe TRBD2 (6 bases). V gave up 2 bases and J gave up 9 bases, with 10 bases separating them. Germline CDR1 reads KGHDR; CDR2 reads SFDVKD. The CDR3 extends over 13 amino acids. This CDR3 is CATSDSVAAEQFF. In DNA form, the CDR3 reads TGTGCCACCAGTGATTCTGTAGCGGCTGAGCAGTTCTTC.

J is TRBJ2-5 and V is TRBV29-1; D perhaps matches TRBD1 (5 bases). V shed 3 bases and J shed 1 base, with 9 bases lying between them. CDR3 length equals 13 residues. Germline loops: CDR1 SQVTM, CDR2 ANQGSEA. CDR3 in amino acids: CSVDRASQETQYF. The DNA for the CDR3 is TGCAGCGTTGACAGGGCCTCCCAAGAGACCCAGTACTTC.

This sequence joins TRBV3-1 (or the pseudogene TRBV3-2) and TRBJ2-5; 14 bases are shared with TRBD2. The germline V gene encodes CDR1 LGHDT and CDR2 YNNKEL (reference sequence). Germline trimming cut 3 bases from V and 3 bases from J; bases unmatched to any gene: 3. The CDR3 totals 16 residues. CDR3 coding DNA: TGTGCCAGCAGCCACGGACTAGCGGGGGGAAAAGAGACCCAGTACTTC. It codes for CASSHGLAGGKETQYF.

The J gene is TRBJ2-1, the V gene TRBV7-9; 8 nucleotides line up with TRBD2. CDR3 length: 16 residues. V lost 4 bases to trimming and J lost 4 bases; unmatched junction nucleotides: 9. The germline V gene has CDR1 SEHNR and CDR2 FQNEAQ (reference sequence). In DNA form, the CDR3 reads TGTGCCAGCAGCTCCGGCGGGGGGCCCCCATACAATGAGCAGTTCTTC. This sequence encodes CASSSGGGPPYNEQFF.

The chain recombines TRBV28 with TRBJ2-5; 7 bases match TRBD1. The J segment lost 5 bases and the V segment lost 4 bases, leaving 10 bases of the junction unmatched. Germline CDR1 MDHEN, CDR2 SYDVKM. This CDR3 has 15 amino acids. CDR3 DNA sequence: TGTGCCAGCAGTTCCCCTGACAGGGTGGTCGAGACCCAGTACTTC. Its protein is CASSSPDRVVETQYF. Drawing the rest from reference TRBV28 and TRBJ2-5, the complete variable domain is DVKVTQSSRYLVKRTGEKVFLECVQDMDHENMFWYRQDPGLGLRLIYFSYDVKMKEKGDIPEGYSVSREKKERFSLILESASTNQTSMYLCASSSPDRVVETQYFGPGTRLLVL.

The CDR3: CAWIRGRRTDTQYF. For the CDR3, the DNA is TGTGCCTGGATACGGGGAAGGCGCACAGATACGCAGTATTTT. This rearrangement joins TRBV30 to TRBJ2-3; tentatively, D is TRBD2 (5 bases). CDR1 is GTSNPN and CDR2 is SVGIG in the germline V gene (reference sequence). The CDR3 is made up of 14 amino acids. V gave up 4 bases and J gave up 1 base, with 12 bases separating them.